A single sample gave rise to the 19 T cell receptor beta chains below, sequenced in a study of T cell changes during pregnancy in multiple sclerosis. Profiled with immunoSEQ multiplex PCR; TCRdb holds only in-frame clones, not every one. This table holds about 74,000 clones, 88% found once. The specimen was peripheral blood, collected before pregnancy. The receptors originated from a female donor with multiple sclerosis, enrolled in a pregnancy study.

The V and J genes are TRBV28 and TRBJ2-3, with D perhaps TRBD2 (6 bases). This CDR3 is built from 19 residues. Germline V CDR1 and CDR2: MDHEN, SYDVKM. Trimming took 4 bases from V and 0 from J, leaving 23 bases between them. In DNA, the CDR3 is TGTGCCAGCAGTTCCTTCCTTTTAAAGCGGGCGACGAGCACAGATACGCAGTATTTT. This translates into CASSSFLLKRATSTDTQYF. Full variable domain (missing parts from reference TRBV28 and TRBJ2-3): DVKVTQSSRYLVKRTGEKVFLECVQDMDHENMFWYRQDPGLGLRLIYFSYDVKMKEKGDIPEGYSVSREKKERFSLILESASTNQTSMYLCASSSFLLKRATSTDTQYFGPGTRLTVL.

This clone was recorded only once. The V gene is TRBV30, the J gene TRBJ1-5, with D possibly matching TRBD1 (6 bases). Germline CDR1 is GTSNPN and CDR2 is SVGIG (reference sequence). There are 15 residues in the CDR3. Trimming shortened V by 2 bases and J by 1 base, and 12 bases separated the two germline ends. CDR3 in amino acids: CAWSTGGGSNQPQHF. CDR3 nucleotides: TGTGCCTGGAGTACGGGAGGGGGGAGCAATCAGCCCCAGCATTTT.

This clone was counted a single time. The chain employs TRBV6-5 and TRBJ2-7, with 8 bases lining up with TRBD2. Germline V gene sequence: CDR1 MNHEY, CDR2 SVGAGI. The CDR3 covers 15 residues. Trimming cost V 2 bases and J 2 bases; bases outside gene matches: 5. The CDR3 nucleotides read TGTGCCAGCAGTTACGCGTCGGGGGGGCCCTACGAGCAGTACTTC. Amino acids: CASSYASGGPYEQYF.

The genes are TRBV2 and TRBJ1-5, with 8 bases fitting TRBD1. Germline V gives CDR1 SNHLY, CDR2 FYNNEI. The CDR3 is made up of 13 amino acids. The V gene end was trimmed by 6 bases and the J gene end by 6 bases; junction bases not matched to a gene: 4. CDR3 in DNA: TGTGCCAGCAGGGCAGGGGGCAGTCAGCCCCAGCATTTT. Protein: CASRAGGSQPQHF.

The CDR3 nucleotides are TGTGCCAGCAGCCGACAGTATAATTCACCCCTCCACTTT. Translating gives CASSRQYNSPLHF. This rearrangement joins TRBV5-5 to TRBJ1-6; a possible D gene is TRBD1 (5 bases). Per germline, CDR1 SGHKS and CDR2 YYEKEE (reference sequence). Between the trimmed V and J ends, which lost 4 bases and 4 bases, there was a span of 6 bases. The CDR3 runs 13 residues.

The chain is built from TRBV18 and TRBJ1-1; unclear D gene. CDR1 is KGHSH and CDR2 is LQKENI in the germline V gene. This CDR3 spans 11 amino acids. Trimming took 2 bases from V and 11 from J, leaving 9 bases between them. In DNA, the CDR3 is TGTGCCAGCTCACCAGGGGAGACGGCTTTCTTT. As protein: CASSPGETAFF.

The chain recombines TRBV6-1 with TRBJ2-3; 12 bases fit TRBD2. J was trimmed by 4 bases and V by 2 bases; bases with no gene match: 10. Germline V gene data show CDR1 as MNHNS and CDR2 as SASEGT. This CDR3 spans 18 amino acids. The CDR3 DNA reads TGTGCCAGCAGTGAATTGGCGGCTAGCGGGGGGGCCCCAGATACGCAGTATTTT. Translated: CASSELAASGGAPDTQYF.

This clone was seen more than once but under ten times. This sequence joins TRBV7-9 and TRBJ1-1, with D hard to call. The V end lost 7 bases, the J end lost 4 bases, and 22 bases lay between the germline ends. Per germline, CDR1 SEHNR and CDR2 FQNEAQ (reference sequence). This CDR3 contains 16 residues. In DNA form, the CDR3 reads TGTGCCAGCAAACCCGGGCCCCGGGCGGGTAGCACTGAAGCTTTCTTT. Translating gives CASKPGPRAGSTEAFF.

The chain is built from TRBV6-5 and TRBJ1-2; 7 nucleotides align to TRBD1. Unmatched junction bases numbered 5, after V lost 0 bases and J lost 4 bases. Germline CDR1 MNHEY, CDR2 SVGAGI. The CDR3 spans 15 residues. CDR3 residues: CASSYSNRGGYGYTF. CDR3 coding DNA: TGTGCCAGCAGTTACTCCAACAGGGGAGGCTATGGCTACACCTTC.

V and J are TRBV11-2 and TRBJ1-2; D remains unclear. CDR3 length equals 13 residues. CDR1 is SGHAT and CDR2 is FQNNGV in the germline V gene. Trimming pared 4 bases from V and 7 bases from J, leaving 13 bases between. CDR3 loop: CASSSPRWSGYTF. CDR3 nucleotide sequence: TGTGCCAGCAGCTCTCCTCGATGGAGTGGCTACACCTTC.

This chain uses TRBV5-1 with TRBJ1-1; tentatively, D is TRBD1 (5 bases). Trimming removed 4 bases at V and 7 bases at J, with 17 bases between. The CDR3 has 14 residues. The germline gives CDR1 SGHRS, CDR2 YFSETQ. CDR3 protein: CASSTVRFTGEAFF. DNA of the CDR3: TGCGCCAGCAGCACGGTCCGATTCACAGGTGAAGCTTTCTTT.

V and J are TRBV5-1 and TRBJ2-4; no definite D call. The germline CDR1 and CDR2 sequences are SGHRS and YFSETQ. The CDR3 is 15 residues long. Trimming stripped 4 bases from V and 3 bases from J, with 14 bases between. CDR3 sequence reads: CASSPEVSGKNIQYF. CDR3 in DNA: TGCGCCAGCAGCCCCGAGGTCTCGGGCAAAAACATTCAGTACTTC.

This chain uses TRBV19 with TRBJ1-2, with TRBD1 identical over 11 bases. With V trimmed by 7 bases and J by 8 bases, 6 bases remained unmatched. This CDR3 spans 13 amino acids. The germline gives CDR1 LNHDA, CDR2 SQIVND (reference sequence). CDR3 sequence: CASIGQGAKGYTF. In nucleotides, the CDR3 is TGTGCCAGTATTGGACAGGGGGCAAAAGGCTACACCTTC.

The V and J genes are TRBV19 and TRBJ2-2; 12 nucleotides line up with TRBD2. Germline V gene lookup returns CDR1 LNHDA and CDR2 SQIVND (reference sequence). V was pared by 6 bases and J by 0 bases, with 2 bases of the junction left unmatched. This CDR3 has 16 residues. CDR3 sequence reads: CASRSSGGANTGELFF. CDR3 nucleotide sequence: TGTGCCAGTAGATCTAGCGGGGGGGCGAACACCGGGGAGCTGTTTTTT.

This clone occurred once. V and J are TRBV5-8 and TRBJ2-5; 9 bases line up with TRBD1. V trimming: 4 bases; J trimming: 6 bases; junction bases outside the gene matches: 10. The CDR3 totals 15 residues. CDR1 is SGHTS, CDR2 YDEGEE, per germline. In DNA, the CDR3 is TGTGCCAGCAGCAATCCTACAGGGGGCGGAAAGACCCAGTACTTC. Translating it yields CASSNPTGGGKTQYF.

This clone was recorded once. The rearrangement uses TRBV9 and TRBJ2-1, with 8 bases matching TRBD2. After removal of 1 base from V and 8 bases from J, the junction contained 11 bases not matched to a gene. This CDR3 spans 16 amino acids. Germline V gene lookup returns CDR1 SGDLS and CDR2 YYNGEE. The CDR3 spells CASSVSSGGRWDEQFF. The CDR3 nucleotides read TGTGCCAGCAGCGTAAGTTCGGGGGGGCGATGGGATGAGCAGTTCTTC.

The V call is TRBV27, the J call TRBJ2-3, with D maybe TRBD1 (5 bases). V dropped 5 bases and J dropped 3 bases, with 18 bases sitting between them. The CDR3 runs 16 residues. In germline, CDR1 is MNHEY, CDR2 SMNVEV (reference sequence). CDR3: CASSPARGKSTDTQYF. DNA of the CDR3: TGTGCCAGCAGTCCTGCAAGGGGAAAGTCGACAGATACGCAGTATTTT.

This chain links TRBV27 with TRBJ2-2; 9 bases line up with TRBD2. CDR1 MNHEY and CDR2 SMNVEV come from the germline V gene (reference sequence). CDR3 size: 15 residues. V shed 3 bases and J 5 bases; nucleotides not matched to a gene: 4. This chain's CDR3 is CASSFAGGYTGELFF. The CDR3 bases are TGTGCCAGCAGTTTCGCGGGAGGGTATACCGGGGAGCTGTTTTTT.

The chain carries TRBV4-1 and TRBJ1-4; TRBD1 might be the D (5 bases). Germline V gene data show CDR1 as MGHRA and CDR2 as YSYEKL. V lost 2 bases and J lost 6, with 13 bases in between. The CDR3 loop spans 15 amino acids. CDR3 region: CASSQPPGLDEKLFF. The CDR3 DNA is TGCGCCAGCAGCCAACCTCCGGGACTCGATGAAAAACTGTTTTTT.